A single sample is the source of the 11 T cell receptor beta chains below, sequenced in a study of blood T cell repertoires in COVID-19. Sequencing was performed with immunoSEQ multiplex PCR; in TCRdb, only in-frame clones are kept and a portion is missing. The sample has under 140,000 clones, roughly 91% seen once. The sample consisted of peripheral blood. Receptors originate from a woman between 50 and 59 years old with acute or convalescent COVID-19.

This chain links TRBV7-2 with TRBJ2-7; no firm D call. With 1 base removed from V and 2 bases from J, the gap between germline ends came to 6 bases. This CDR3 is built from 13 residues. Germline loops: CDR1 SGHTA, CDR2 FQGNSA. The CDR3 DNA follows: TGTGCCAGCAGCTTAGAAGCCCCCTACGAGCAGTACTTC. Encoded protein: CASSLEAPYEQYF. Variable domain in full (rest from reference TRBV7-2 and TRBJ2-7): GAGVSQSPSNKVTEKGKDVELRCDPISGHTALYWYRQSLGQGLEFLIYFQGNSAPDKSGLPSDRFSAERTGGSVSTLTIQRTQQEDSAVYLCASSLEAPYEQYFGPGTRLTVT.

The V and J genes are TRBV21-1 and TRBJ1-1; the table calls TRBD1, which could not be checked here. TRBV21-1 is designated a pseudogene. The CDR3 sequence is 17 residues long. The CDR3 spells CASSKLRTGMRDTEAFF. In DNA, the CDR3 is TGTGCCAGCAGCAAATTGAGGACAGGGATGCGCGACACTGAAGCTTTCTTT.

J is TRBJ2-4 and V is TRBV3-1 (or the pseudogene TRBV3-2); TRBD2 aligns across 8 bases. The V gene's germline CDR1 is LGHDT and CDR2 YNNKEL (reference sequence). This CDR3 has 16 amino acids. V trimming: 1 base; J trimming: 1 base; junction bases outside the gene matches: 3. The CDR3 coding sequence is TGTGCCAGCAGCCAAGGGCCGGGGGGGGCCAAAAACATTCAGTACTTC. Its protein is CASSQGPGGAKNIQYF.

The chain employs TRBV19 and TRBJ2-2; D remains ambiguous. The V gene lost 6 bases and the J gene lost 7 bases, with 12 bases spanning the gap. There are 13 residues in the CDR3. Germline lookup yields CDR1 LNHDA and CDR2 SQIVND (reference sequence). The CDR3 protein is CASSAVLGGELFF. For the CDR3, the DNA is TGTGCCAGTAGCGCGGTATTGGGCGGGGAGCTGTTTTTT.

This clone appeared a few times. This chain connects TRBV28 to TRBJ2-7; tentatively, D is TRBD1 (6 bases). V dropped 7 bases and J dropped 1 base, with 14 bases sitting between them. Germline V lookup: CDR1 MDHEN, CDR2 SYDVKM. This CDR3 has 14 amino acids. The CDR3 nucleotides are TGTGCCAGCATCAAAGGGGGACCTTCCTACGAGCAGTACTTC. As protein: CASIKGGPSYEQYF.

This chain links TRBV18 with TRBJ1-6; D gene uncertain. Germline assignment: CDR1 KGHSH and CDR2 LQKENI. CDR3 size: 16 residues. V was cut by 2 bases and J by 1 base, with 9 bases left in between. CDR3 nucleotides: TGTGCCAGCTCACCAGAGAACAGATCCTATAATTCACCCCTCCACTTT. Its translation: CASSPENRSYNSPLHF.

In regard to this clone: The sample holds other DNA sequences that translate to the same CDR3. This chain connects TRBV27 to TRBJ2-7; possible D gene TRBD1, 6 bases. The germline CDR1 and CDR2 sequences are MNHEY and SMNVEV (reference sequence). The CDR3 is 13 amino acids. V dropped 6 bases and J dropped 1 base, with 10 bases sitting between them. CDR3 DNA sequence: TGTGCCAGCAGCCCCGGACAGTCCTACGAGCAGTACTTC. Translating it yields CASSPGQSYEQYF.

The CDR3 is CASSRRQAEAFF. CDR3 in DNA: TGTGCCAGCAGTCGACGACAGGCTGAAGCTTTCTTT. This chain joins TRBV12-3 or TRBV12-4 and TRBJ1-1; possible D gene TRBD1, 6 bases. Trimming left V 5 bases short and J 6 bases short, with 10 bases between. The CDR3 length is 12 residues.

The rearrangement joins TRBV28 to TRBJ2-1, with D possibly TRBD2 on 7 matching bases. Germline V lookup: CDR1 MDHEN, CDR2 SYDVKM. The CDR3 contains 13 residues. CDR3 region: CSSGQSSYNEQFF. The DNA of the CDR3 is TGTTCTAGCGGACAGAGCTCCTACAATGAGCAGTTCTTC.

The rearrangement links TRBV28 to TRBJ2-7, with 10 bases that match TRBD2. CDR1 is MDHEN, CDR2 SYDVKM, per germline. The ends lost 9 bases at V and 7 bases at J; junction bases unmatched: 9. The CDR3 runs to 13 residues. The CDR3 protein is CASPSGSSGEQYF. CDR3 DNA: TGTGCCAGTCCTAGCGGGAGTAGTGGTGAGCAGTACTTC. Full variable domain (remainder filled in from reference TRBV28 and TRBJ2-7): DVKVTQSSRYLVKRTGEKVFLECVQDMDHENMFWYRQDPGLGLRLIYFSYDVKMKEKGDIPEGYSVSREKKERFSLILESASTNQTSMYLCASPSGSSGEQYFGPGTRLTVT.

V gene TRBV7-8 combines with J gene TRBJ2-2; maybe TRBD1 (6 bases). Germline V gene sequence: CDR1 SGHVS, CDR2 FQNEAQ. The CDR3 runs 16 residues. V was shortened by 5 bases and J by 2 bases, with 15 bases between the two germline ends. The CDR3 sequence: CASSSRDTLNTGELFF. The CDR3 coding sequence is TGTGCCAGCAGCAGCCGGGACACTCTCAACACCGGGGAGCTGTTTTTT.